This TCR beta chain was recovered during a study of molecular identifiers for immune sequencing clone quantification. Germline CDR1 is MNHEY and CDR2 is SVGAGI. Deletions cut 6 bases from V and 3 bases from J, with 12 bases between. This CDR3 has 13 residues. Making the bulk TCR libraries relied on previously described methods and listed TCR primers. TCRdb used MiXCR to reprocess the PCR reads, holding one entry per CDR3 protein. The sample contains about 40,000 distinct CDR3 sequences, approximately 24% of which appear only once. Sorting selected naive CD8 T cells with a CD8+CD4-CCR7+CD45RA+ phenotype.

This clonotype originated in a human donor in good health. Some libraries in this study had Jurkat cell RNA spiked in. This chain connects TRBV6-5 to TRBJ2-7, with unresolved D. Sample: naive CD8+ T cells from blood, with Jurkat cell RNA spiked in. Subset: FACS-sorted CD8+CD4-CCR7+CD45RA+ naive T cells. CDR3 in DNA: TGTGCCAGCAGCCAAGCCCAGAACTACGAGCAGTACTTC. Protein: CASSQAQNYEQYF.